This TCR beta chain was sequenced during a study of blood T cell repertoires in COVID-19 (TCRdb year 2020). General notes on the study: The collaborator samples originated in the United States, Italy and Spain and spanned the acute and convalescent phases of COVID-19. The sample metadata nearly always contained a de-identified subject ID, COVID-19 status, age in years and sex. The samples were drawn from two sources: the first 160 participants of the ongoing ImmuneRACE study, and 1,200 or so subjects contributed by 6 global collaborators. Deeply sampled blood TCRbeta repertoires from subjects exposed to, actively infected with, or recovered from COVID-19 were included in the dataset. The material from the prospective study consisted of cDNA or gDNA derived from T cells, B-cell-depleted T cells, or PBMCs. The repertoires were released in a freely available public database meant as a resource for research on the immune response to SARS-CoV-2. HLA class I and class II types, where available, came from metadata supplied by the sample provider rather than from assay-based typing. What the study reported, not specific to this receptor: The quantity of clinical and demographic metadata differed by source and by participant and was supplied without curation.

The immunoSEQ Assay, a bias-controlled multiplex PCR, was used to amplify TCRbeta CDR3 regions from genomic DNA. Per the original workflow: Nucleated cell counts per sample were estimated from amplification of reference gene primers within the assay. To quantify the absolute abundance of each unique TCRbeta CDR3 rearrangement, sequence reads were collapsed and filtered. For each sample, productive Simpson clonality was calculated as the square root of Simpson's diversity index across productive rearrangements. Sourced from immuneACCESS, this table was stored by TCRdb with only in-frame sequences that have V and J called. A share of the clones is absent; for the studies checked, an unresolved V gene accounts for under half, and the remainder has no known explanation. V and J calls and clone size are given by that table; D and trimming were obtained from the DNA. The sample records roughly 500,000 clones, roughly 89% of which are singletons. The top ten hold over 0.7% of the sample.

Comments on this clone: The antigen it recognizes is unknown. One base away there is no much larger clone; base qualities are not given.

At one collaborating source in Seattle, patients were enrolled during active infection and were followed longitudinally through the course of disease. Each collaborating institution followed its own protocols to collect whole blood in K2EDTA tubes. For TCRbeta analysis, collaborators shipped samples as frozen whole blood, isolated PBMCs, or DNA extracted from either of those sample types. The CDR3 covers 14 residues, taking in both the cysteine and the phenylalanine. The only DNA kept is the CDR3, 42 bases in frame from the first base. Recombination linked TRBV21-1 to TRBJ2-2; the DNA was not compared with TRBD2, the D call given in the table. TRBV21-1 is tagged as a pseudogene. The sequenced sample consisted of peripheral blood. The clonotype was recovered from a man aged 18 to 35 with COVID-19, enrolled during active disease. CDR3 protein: CASRPGRGTGELFF. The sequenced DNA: TGTGCCAGCCGTCCCGGGCGGGGCACCGGGGAGCTGTTTTTT.